A selection of T cell receptor beta chains follows, all from one sample in a study of Tregs in tolerant kidney transplant recipients. Data came from immunoSEQ multiplex PCR; TCRdb stores just in-frame clones and leaves some out. The repertoire holds 50,000 or so clones, with about 90% as singletons. The source material was Tregs from blood. These TCRs come from a human donor in good health. Each CDR3 is given with its conserved first and last residue. The D gene is left open where the match is weak. Clone sizes are given selectively: once, few, many, or a class where the clone is expanded.

J	V	size	D	CDR3	DNA
TRBJ1-5	TRBV7-9	NA	NA	CASSPPGGGQPQHF	TGTGCCAGCAGCCCACCGGGGGGAGGGCAGCCCCAGCATTTT
TRBJ2-2	TRBV14	NA	TRBD2	CASSPGLANTGELFF	TGTGCCAGCAGCCCGGGACTAGCGAACACCGGGGAGCTGTTTTTT
TRBJ2-3	TRBV2	NA	NA	CASSGWGRGGTDTQYF	TGTGCCAGCAGTGGATGGGGCAGGGGAGGCACAGATACGCAGTATTTT
TRBJ2-3	TRBV9	NA	TRBD2	CASSVVTGGMRDTQYF	TGTGCCAGCAGCGTAGTAACGGGGGGAATGAGGGATACGCAGTATTTT
TRBJ2-2	TRBV6-5	NA	NA	CASSFRGGYTGELFF	TGTGCCAGCAGCTTTCGAGGCGGGTACACCGGGGAGCTGTTTTTT
TRBJ2-5	TRBV13	NA	TRBD2	CASSAYPQREAQETQYF	TGTGCCAGCAGTGCTTACCCCCAGCGGGAGGCCCAAGAGACCCAGTACTTC
TRBJ2-4	TRBV4-2	NA	TRBD2	CASSLGLAGANIQYF	TGTGCCAGCAGCCTGGGACTAGCGGGGGCAAACATTCAGTACTTC
TRBJ2-2	TRBV10-2	NA	TRBD2	CASSETGLAGGTGELFF	TGCGCCAGCAGTGAGACGGGACTAGCGGGAGGCACCGGGGAGCTGTTTTTT
TRBJ1-3	TRBV11-2	NA	TRBD1	CASSLATGLSGNTIYF	TGTGCCAGCAGCTTGGCGACAGGGCTCTCTGGAAACACCATATATTTT
TRBJ1-5	TRBV10-2	NA	TRBD1	CASTGQGSNQPQHF	TGCGCCAGCACCGGACAGGGAAGCAATCAGCCCCAGCATTTT
TRBJ1-2	TRBV19	NA	TRBD1	CASSRSGGLSSNGYTF	TGTGCCAGTAGTAGGTCAGGGGGCCTATCCTCTAATGGCTACACCTTC
TRBJ2-3	TRBV6-1	NA	NA	CASREGGRDTQYF	TGTGCCAGCAGGGAGGGGGGCAGAGATACGCAGTATTTT
TRBJ2-7	TRBV19	once	NA	CASSMSRPPGDAEQYF	TGTGCCAGTAGTATGAGTCGTCCCCCTGGAGATGCTGAGCAGTACTTC
TRBJ2-6	TRBV9	NA	NA	CASAPAYSNKSRANVLTF	TGTGCCAGCGCGCCGGCGTACTCAAACAAAAGTCGGGCCAACGTCCTGACTTTC
TRBJ2-1	TRBV7-3	NA	TRBD2	CASSLASGGYNEQFF	TGTGCCAGCTCCTTGGCTAGCGGGGGGTACAATGAGCAGTTCTTC
TRBJ2-2	TRBV11-2	NA	TRBD2	CASSSGLVNTGELFF	TGTGCCAGCAGCTCCGGACTAGTAAACACCGGGGAGCTGTTTTTT
TRBJ2-7	TRBV5-4	NA	TRBD2	CASSWDYGAYEQYF	TGTGCCAGCAGCTGGGACTATGGTGCCTACGAGCAGTACTTC
TRBJ1-3	TRBV7-7	NA	TRBD1	CASSYDRGNTIYF	TGTGCTAGCAGCTACGACAGGGGGAACACCATATATTTT
TRBJ1-1	TRBV2	once	TRBD1	CASSPVDRAVTEAFF	TGTGCCAGCAGTCCCGTGGACAGGGCTGTCACTGAAGCTTTCTTT
TRBJ2-7	TRBV19	few	NA	CASSNGWSYEQYF	TGTGCCAGTAGTAACGGTTGGAGCTACGAGCAGTACTTC
TRBJ2-7	TRBV4-2	NA	NA	CASSQAGAAYEQYF	TGTGCCAGCAGCCAAGCGGGAGCCGCTTACGAGCAGTACTTC
TRBJ1-6	TRBV5-1	NA	NA	CASSPVPDSYNSPLHF	TGCGCCAGCAGCCCCGTCCCGGACTCCTATAATTCACCCCTCCACTTT
TRBJ1-1	TRBV19	NA	TRBD1	CASSPRLTGGPEAFF	TGTGCCAGTAGTCCTCGATTAACAGGGGGGCCTGAAGCTTTCTTT
TRBJ2-1	TRBV6-5	few	TRBD1	CASSRTGNHNEQFF	TGTGCCAGCAGCCGGACAGGGAACCACAATGAGCAGTTCTTC
TRBJ1-6	TRBV27	NA	NA	CASSLQDSPLHF	TGTGCCAGCAGTTTACAAGATTCACCCCTCCACTTT
TRBJ2-7	TRBV7-2	NA	TRBD1	CASSPQGSISYEQYF	TGTGCCAGCAGCCCACAGGGGAGCATCAGCTACGAGCAGTACTTC
TRBJ2-1	TRBV6-5	NA	TRBD2	CASSYVAGSSNEQFF	TGTGCCAGCAGTTATGTAGCGGGGTCCTCCAATGAGCAGTTCTTC
TRBJ2-2	TRBV10-1	NA	NA	CASKKDTRSGELFF	TGCGCCAGCAAAAAGGACACCCGTTCCGGGGAGCTGTTTTTT
TRBJ2-7	TRBV9	NA	NA	CASSVATRTPKNEQYF	TGTGCCAGCAGCGTAGCGACCCGGACTCCGAAGAACGAGCAGTACTTC